Listed here are 18 T cell receptor beta chains from one sample, sequenced in a study of regulatory T cells in long-lasting Graves disease (dated by TCRdb to 2020 to 2022). The label giving this sample's time point can be read as: persistent/refractory GD, antithyroid drugs over 5 years with positive TRAb. For both TCR sequencing and RNA sequencing, RNA was extracted from PBMCs in TRIzol. Library preparation used multiplex PCR. TCRdb names Illumina HiSeq 4000 as the instrument used. To build TCR beta libraries, CDR3 regions were amplified by Arm-PCR using iRepertoire HTBI primers. TCRdb trimmed public reads at Q25 via fastp, called clones via MiXCR and kept in-frame beta chains. Rows merge per CDR3 protein into single entries with the most common DNA and genes. This sample holds 420,000 or so distinct CDR3 sequences; around 20% were observed only once. The ten biggest clones cover about a quarter of the sample.

The sequences come from peripheral blood mononuclear cells (PBMCs), collected when the disease was refractory, from a patient treated with antithyroid drugs. The receptors come from a female donor with Graves disease.

This clonotype was seen once. The gene calls are TRBV7-9 and TRBJ1-1; D remains ambiguous. The CDR3 has 10 amino acids. Germline V gives CDR1 SEHNR, CDR2 FQNEAQ (reference sequence). Trimming pared 2 bases from V and 11 bases from J, leaving 6 bases between. The CDR3 bases are TGTGCCAGCAGCTTAAAGGTGGCTTTCTTT. This translates into CASSLKVAFF.

This clonotype was seen more than once but under ten times. The CDR3 loop reads CASSSQKETQYF. CDR3 in DNA: TGTGCCAGCAGTTCACAGAAGGAGACCCAGTACTTC. V is TRBV6-2 or TRBV6-3 and J is TRBJ2-5; no firm D call. Germline CDR1 reads MNHEY; CDR2 reads SVGEGT. The length of the CDR3 is 12 residues. V was clipped by 4 bases and J by 5 bases, with 8 bases between them.

This clonotype was seen repeatedly, ten times or more. The V and J genes are TRBV2 and TRBJ1-2; TRBD1 aligns across 7 bases. Germline trimming cut 9 bases from V and 2 bases from J; bases unmatched to any gene: 6. The CDR3 runs 13 residues. The germline gives CDR1 SNHLY, CDR2 FYNNEI. The DNA of the CDR3 is TGTGCCAGGGACCAACAGGGGAACTATGGCTACACCTTC. Translated: CARDQQGNYGYTF.

This clonotype has just a few counts. The chain employs TRBV20-1 and TRBJ1-2, with D possibly matching TRBD1 (5 bases). The CDR3 covers 14 residues. Germline V gene lookup returns CDR1 DFQATT and CDR2 SNEGSKA (reference sequence). V was pared by 2 bases and J by 2 bases, with 12 bases between. DNA for the CDR3: TGCAGTGCTAGACGGGACGGATTCAACTATGGCTACACCTTC. Amino acid sequence: CSARRDGFNYGYTF.

This chain links TRBV27 with TRBJ1-2, with a tentative D call TRBD1 (6 bases). Germline assignment: CDR1 MNHEY and CDR2 SMNVEV (reference sequence). V was trimmed by 5 bases and J by 3 bases, leaving 19 bases between them. The CDR3 sequence is 16 residues long. CDR3 bases: TGTGCCAGCAGTCTAGACCCGACAGGCCGTTACTATGGCTACACCTTC. Protein sequence: CASSLDPTGRYYGYTF.

For this clonotype: A much bigger clone sits one base away, suggesting this may be a read error. The chain employs TRBV7-2 and TRBJ1-1; D uncertain. The V gene's germline CDR1 is SGHTA and CDR2 FQGNSA. This CDR3 is 13 amino acids long. The V and J ends lost 4 bases and 0 bases respectively, with 6 bases between them. The CDR3 nucleotides are TGTGCCAGCAGCTCACACATGAACACTGAAGCTTTCTTT. Its translation is CASSSHMNTEAFF.

There are many counts of this clonotype. V gene TRBV6-5 combines with J gene TRBJ2-7, with 7 nucleotides matching TRBD1. The CDR3 runs to 14 residues. CDR1 and CDR2 (germline): MNHEY, SVGAGI. V shed 0 bases and J 5 bases; nucleotides not matched to a gene: 4. The CDR3 protein is CASSYSADRNEQYF. The CDR3 coding sequence is TGTGCCAGCAGTTACTCAGCGGACAGGAACGAGCAGTACTTC.

This clonotype was picked up a small number of times. The chain recombines TRBV20-1 with TRBJ2-6; D possibly corresponds to TRBD1 (6 bases). V shed 5 bases and J shed 2 bases, with 16 bases lying between them. CDR3 length: 16 amino acids. Germline V gene data show CDR1 as DFQATT and CDR2 as SNEGSKA (reference sequence). The CDR3: CSASEQGSPGANVLTF. The CDR3 DNA sequence: TGCAGTGCTTCCGAACAGGGAAGCCCTGGGGCCAACGTCCTGACTTTC.

This clonotype showed up just a few times. The chain links TRBV7-2 to TRBJ2-7; TRBD2 agrees at 15 bases. From germline, CDR1 is SGHTA and CDR2 FQGNSA. V gave up 0 bases and J gave up 0 bases; unmatched junction bases: 9. This CDR3 has 20 amino acids. The CDR3 here is CASSLALGLAGGLFSYEQYF. The CDR3 bases are TGTGCCAGCAGCTTAGCACTTGGACTAGCGGGAGGGCTATTCTCCTACGAGCAGTACTTC.

The chain joins TRBV3-1 to TRBJ2-2; D possibly corresponds to TRBD2 (6 bases). The germline V and J ends were trimmed by 1 base and 6 bases, with 21 bases remaining between them. Germline CDR1 reads LGHDT; CDR2 reads YNNKEL (reference sequence). The CDR3 covers 18 residues. CDR3 amino acids: CASSQGLFGSASSGELFF. The CDR3 DNA reads TGTGCCAGCAGCCAAGGGCTATTCGGGAGTGCTTCTTCCGGGGAGCTGTTTTTT.

This clonotype was observed a few times. The junction departs from the called germline gene at one end, perhaps through a read error. The J gene is TRBJ2-7, the V gene TRBV30; 9 bases map to TRBD2. In germline, CDR1 is GTSNPN, CDR2 SVGIG (reference sequence). This CDR3 is built from 12 residues. CDR3 in amino acids: CASHNIAGASWF. CDR3 nucleotide sequence: TGTGCCTCCCACAACATAGCGGGAGCCAGTTGGTTC. Full variable domain (rest looked up from reference TRBV30 and TRBJ2-7): SQTIHQWPATLVQPVGSPLSLECTVEGTSNPNLYWYRQAAGRGLQLLFYSVGIGQISSEVPQNLSASRPQDRQFILSSKKLLLSDSGFYLCASHNIAGASWFGPGTRLTVT.

This chain connects TRBV6-1 to TRBJ1-3; no clear D. The CDR3 is made up of 14 amino acids. Germline V gives CDR1 MNHNS, CDR2 SASEGT. V was clipped by 5 bases and J by 2 bases, with 10 bases between them. The CDR3 loop reads CASSRGIPGNTIYF. The CDR3, as DNA: TGTGCCAGCAGTCGTGGGATCCCTGGAAACACCATATATTTT.

The chain couples TRBV20-1 to TRBJ1-1; D is uncertain. The ends were cut back, 0 bases at V and 2 bases at J, with 13 bases in the middle. CDR1 is DFQATT and CDR2 is SNEGSKA in the germline V gene (reference sequence). This CDR3 region has 15 residues. CDR3 nucleotide sequence: TGCAGTGCTAGAGATCCTAAGGAAGGCAACACTGAAGCTTTCTTT. It is translated as CSARDPKEGNTEAFF.

V and J are TRBV7-3 and TRBJ2-2; 15 nucleotides align to TRBD2. Germline V gene lookup returns CDR1 SGHTA and CDR2 FQGTGA. This CDR3 contains 18 residues. Trimming removed 2 bases from V and 7 bases from J; junction bases left unmatched: 8. The CDR3 loop reads CASSLSGLAGGSGGELFF. For the CDR3, the DNA is TGTGCCAGCAGCTTATCGGGACTAGCGGGAGGCAGCGGCGGGGAGCTGTTTTTT.

V and J are TRBV11-2 and TRBJ2-2; possibly TRBD2 for D (5 bases). From germline, CDR1 is SGHAT and CDR2 FQNNGV. The CDR3 consists of 15 residues. Trimming stripped 5 bases from V and 3 bases from J, with 13 bases between. CDR3 DNA sequence: TGTGCCAGCAGCCCACTTCAGCGGTACACCGGGGAGCTGTTTTTT. Translating it yields CASSPLQRYTGELFF.

This clonotype showed up many times. This sequence joins TRBV29-1 and TRBJ2-7, with 11 bases aligning to TRBD2. The CDR3 totals 13 residues. Losses at the gene ends were 6 bases for V and 6 bases for J; bases not matched to a gene: 7. Per the germline V gene, CDR1 is SQVTM and CDR2 is ANQGSEA. The CDR3 coding sequence is TGCAGCGTATTAGCGGGAGGGTTCATCGAGCAGTACTTC. The encoded protein is CSVLAGGFIEQYF.

The rearrangement links TRBV6-2 or TRBV6-3 to TRBJ2-7, with 9 bases that match TRBD2. After removal of 6 bases from V and 0 bases from J, the junction contained 12 bases not matched to a gene. Germline CDR1 reads MNHEY; CDR2 reads SVGEGT. The CDR3 spans 17 residues. The CDR3 here is CASSRRLAALSSYEQYF. The CDR3 DNA reads TGTGCCAGCAGCCGTAGACTAGCGGCCTTGAGCTCCTACGAGCAGTACTTC.

This chain connects TRBV30 to TRBJ2-7; D is tentatively TRBD1 or TRBD2 (7 bases each). The V end lost 4 bases, the J end lost 2 bases, and 18 bases lay between the germline ends. CDR1 is GTSNPN, CDR2 SVGIG, per germline (reference sequence). The CDR3 extends over 15 amino acids. DNA for the CDR3: TGTGCCTGGAAGGGGGCGGGAGCCCCCCCCTACGAGCAGTACTTC. This encodes CAWKGAGAPPYEQYF. Together with reference TRBV30 and TRBJ2-7, the CDR3 gives the full variable domain: SQTIHQWPATLVQPVGSPLSLECTVEGTSNPNLYWYRQAAGRGLQLLFYSVGIGQISSEVPQNLSASRPQDRQFILSSKKLLLSDSGFYLCAWKGAGAPPYEQYFGPGTRLTVT.